Included here is one T cell receptor beta chain sequence, with context. Using immunoSEQ multiplex PCR, the repertoire was profiled, and TCRdb retains in-frame clones only, with some absent. The table shows a few hundred thousand clones, with around nine tenths occurring only once. The entry originates in a study of blood T cell repertoires in COVID-19. Trimming pared 5 bases from V and 1 base from J, leaving 14 bases between. Germline V gene data show CDR1 as SGHNT and CDR2 as YYREEE (reference sequence). The CDR3 is 15 amino acids. This clonotype originated in a woman aged 25 to 39 with COVID-19, enrolled during active disease. The specimen sequenced was peripheral blood. V gene TRBV5-4 combines with J gene TRBJ2-3; TRBD2 is a possible D gene (5 bases). CDR3 region: CASRLRVGGTDTQYF. The CDR3 DNA is TGTGCCAGCAGGCTGAGGGTTGGGGGCACAGATACGCAGTATTTT.